The rows below give T cell receptor beta chains drawn from one sample of a study of memory CD4+ T cells and cytomegalovirus serostatus. The table came from immunoSEQ multiplex PCR; TCRdb's copy has only in-frame clones and leaves some out. The data contain 40,000 to 55,000 clones, about 86% of them singletons. The sequencing input was memory CD4+ T cells from blood. These receptor sequences come from an adult in good health and CMV-seropositive. CDR3s include the opening cysteine and the closing phenylalanine or tryptophan. A D gene is named only where the DNA matches it firmly. Where a row states a size, it is once, few, many or the class of an expanded clone; other rows omit it.

>.|TRBJ2-7|.|TRBV4-1
TGCGCCAGCAGCCAAGATACGGGTCAGACAGGAGGCTCCTACGAGCAGTACTTC
CASSQDTGQTGGSYEQYF
>.|TRBJ1-1|.|TRBV28
TGTGCCAGCAGTTTAGGCCGAGACACTGAAGCTTTCTTT
CASSLGRDTEAFF
>.|TRBJ2-2|.|TRBV19
TGTGCCAGCAGGCTCTACTCGTACACCGGGGAGCTGTTTTTT
CASRLYSYTGELFF
>TRBD2|TRBJ2-3|.|TRBV7-2
TGTGCCAGCAGCTTAGTGGGGACTACCACAGATACGCAGTATTTT
CASSLVGTTTDTQYF
>TRBD2|TRBJ2-1|.|TRBV27
TGTGCCAGCACCCAAAGCGGGATCGACAATGAGCAGTTCTTC
CASTQSGIDNEQFF
>TRBD2|TRBJ2-3|.|TRBV10-3
TGTGCCATCAGTCCTAGCGGTAGCACAGATACGCAGTATTTT
CAISPSGSTDTQYF
>TRBD2|TRBJ2-3|.|TRBV5-4
TGTGCCAGCAGCCCTGGGAGCGGGGGGGCCGGAGCAGATACGCAGTATTTT
CASSPGSGGAGADTQYF
>.|TRBJ2-7|.|TRBV28
TGTGCCAGCAGTTGGGCATACGAGCAGTACTTC
CASSWAYEQYF
>.|TRBJ1-1|.|TRBV15
TGTGCCACCAGCAGAGAAGGGCGGGGGGCAAGGACTGAAGCTTTCTTT
CATSREGRGARTEAFF
>.|TRBJ2-7|.|TRBV20-1
TGCAGTGCTAGTAGGGTCGGCGAGCAGTACTTC
CSASRVGEQYF
>.|TRBJ2-6|.|TRBV19
TGTGCCAGTAGTCTAAGGGACTTTATAGCTGGGGCCAACGTCCTGACTTTC
CASSLRDFIAGANVLTF
>TRBD1|TRBJ1-2|.|TRBV4-1
TGCGCCAGCAGCCAAGGTTCCTCTACGGGACAGGGGTACTATGGCTACACCTTC
CASSQGSSTGQGYYGYTF
>.|TRBJ1-1|.|TRBV7-6
TGTGCCAGCAGCCCCATAGAGGGGACTGAAGCTTTCTTT
CASSPIEGTEAFF
>.|TRBJ2-3|.|TRBV5-4
TGTGCCAGCAGCAAGCCTAAGTGGCCAGATACGCAGTATTTT
CASSKPKWPDTQYF
>TRBD1|TRBJ2-2|.|TRBV5-1
TGCGCCAGCAGCTCGGGACAGGGAACCACCGGGGAGCTGTTTTTT
CASSSGQGTTGELFF
>.|TRBJ1-1|.|TRBV29-1
TGCAGCTCATCCGGGACCCTGGGGACTGAAGCTTTCTTT
CSSSGTLGTEAFF
>TRBD1|TRBJ2-3|once|TRBV5-5
TGTGCCAGCAGCTTCAGACAGGGAACGTCCGATACGCAGTATTTT
CASSFRQGTSDTQYF
>TRBD2|TRBJ2-7|.|TRBV5-1
TGCGCCAGCATGGAGACAGCGGGGGCCTACGAGCAGTACTTC
CASMETAGAYEQYF
>.|TRBJ2-2|.|TRBV7-2
TGTGCCAGCAGGGGGGGCCCGTCCACCGGGGAGCTGTTTTTT
CASRGGPSTGELFF
>TRBD1|TRBJ2-5|.|TRBV25-1
TGTGCCAGCAGCCCAGGGGGCGCGGAGACCCAGTACTTC
CASSPGGAETQYF
>TRBD2|TRBJ2-5|.|TRBV29-1
TGCAGCGTTGATGCTAGCGGAGAGACCCAGTACTTC
CSVDASGETQYF
>.|TRBJ1-4|.|TRBV7-8
TGTGCCAGCAGCTCAGGGGTCATAACTGAAAAACTGTTTTTT
CASSSGVITEKLFF
>TRBD1|TRBJ1-2|.|TRBV4-2
TGTGCCAGCAGCCATACGGGACAGGGGGATCGGGGCTACACCTTC
CASSHTGQGDRGYTF
>.|TRBJ1-1|.|TRBV7-2
TGTGCCAGCAGCTTAGTTATAAGGGCTAACACTGAAGCTTTCTTT
CASSLVIRANTEAFF
>.|TRBJ1-2|.|TRBV14
TGTGCCAGCAGCCCGCAGGGGTTCTATGGCTACACCTTC
CASSPQGFYGYTF
>.|TRBJ1-1|.|TRBV10-2
TGCGCCAGCAGTGTCCAGAAAGGTGAAGCTTTCTTT
CASSVQKGEAFF
>TRBD1|TRBJ2-7|.|TRBV18
TGTGCCAGCTCACCCCGGGACAGGATTAGGAACGAGCAGTACTTC
CASSPRDRIRNEQYF
>TRBD1|TRBJ1-4|once|TRBV7-9
TGTGCCAGCAGCTTAGTCTCCGGACAGGGGAGGGAAAAACTGTTTTTT
CASSLVSGQGREKLFF
>.|TRBJ1-1|.|TRBV29-1
TGCAGCGTTGCCCGGGGAAGGAGCACTGAAGCTTTCTTT
CSVARGRSTEAFF
>.|TRBJ1-4|.|TRBV7-9
TGTGCCAGCAGCCCTACAGGGTTCGCTAATGAAAAACTGTTTTTT
CASSPTGFANEKLFF
>.|TRBJ2-2|.|TRBV7-6
TGTGCCAGCAGCCCCGGACAGACCGCGAACACCGGGGAGCTGTTTTTT
CASSPGQTANTGELFF
>.|TRBJ1-2|.|TRBV27
TGTGCCAGCCAGAGGGTTGACAGACTAAACTATGGCTACACCTTC
CASQRVDRLNYGYTF
>.|TRBJ1-6|.|TRBV19
TGTGCCAGTAGGTCGACCCGCTCCTATAATTCACCCCTCCACTTT
CASRSTRSYNSPLHF
>TRBD1|TRBJ2-7|.|TRBV6-1
TGTGCCAGCAGTTCGAGGACAGGGGGCTACGAGCAGTACTTC
CASSSRTGGYEQYF
>TRBD1|TRBJ1-5|.|TRBV4-2
TGTGCCAGCAGATACAGGGGGGGGAGCAATCAGCCCCAGCATTTT
CASRYRGGSNQPQHF
>TRBD2|TRBJ2-7|.|TRBV5-1
TGCGCCAGCAGCTTGGGACTAGCGGGCGAGCAGTACTTC
CASSLGLAGEQYF
>.|TRBJ1-4|.|TRBV6-5
TGTGCCAGCAGGGATATCGGAGGGGTCGTTGAAAAACTGTTTTTT
CASRDIGGVVEKLFF
>.|TRBJ2-7|.|TRBV4-2
TGTGCCAGCAGCCAAGACTCACGGGGGGCGGGATACGAGCAGTACTTC
CASSQDSRGAGYEQYF
>.|TRBJ1-5|.|TRBV28
TGTGCCAGTGTGGGTGGAGTCCGACCCCAGCATTTT
CASVGGVRPQHF
>.|TRBJ2-1|few|TRBV10-1
TGCGCCAGCAGTGAAGGTCGATCCTCCTACAATGAGCAGTTCTTC
CASSEGRSSYNEQFF
>TRBD1|TRBJ2-1|.|TRBV5-1
TGCGCCAGCAGCTTGGGAGGCTACAGGGGCGATGAGCAGTTCTTC
CASSLGGYRGDEQFF
>.|TRBJ2-7|.|TRBV28
TGTGCCAGCGGAGTCCTTAACGTCCACGAGCAGTACTTC
CASGVLNVHEQYF
>.|TRBJ1-1|.|TRBV7-9
TGTGCCAGCAGCCCCGTTGGGGGGAACACTGAAGCTTTCTTT
CASSPVGGNTEAFF
>.|TRBJ2-7|.|TRBV6-4
TGTGCCAGCAGTGACTCGAGGCCGGTACCCTACGAGCAGTACTTC
CASSDSRPVPYEQYF
>TRBD2|TRBJ2-1|few|TRBV5-1
TGCGCCAGCAGCCCCCCCCGCCTAGCGGAAGACAATGAGCAGTTCTTC
CASSPPRLAEDNEQFF
>.|TRBJ2-7|.|TRBV15
TGTGCCACCAGCAGATACGGCAGCTACGAGCAGTACTTC
CATSRYGSYEQYF
>TRBD2|TRBJ2-1|.|TRBV10-3
TGTGCCATCAGTATTAGCGGGAGTGGAAATGAGCAGTTCTTC
CAISISGSGNEQFF
>.|TRBJ1-2|.|TRBV15
TGTGCCACCAGCACGGACCGGCGGGGCTACACCTTC
CATSTDRRGYTF
>TRBD2|TRBJ2-7|few|TRBV10-2
TGCGCCAGCAGTGATTTTCTGGGGCGTAGCGGGAGCTACGAGCAGTACTTC
CASSDFLGRSGSYEQYF
>.|TRBJ2-7|.|TRBV19
TGTGCCAGTAGTATAGGCTCCGGGACCCCCTACGAGCAGTACTTC
CASSIGSGTPYEQYF
>.|TRBJ1-1|.|TRBV5-1
TGCGCCAGCAGCTTGATAGCAGGGCTGAACACTGAAGCTTTCTTT
CASSLIAGLNTEAFF
>TRBD1|TRBJ1-2|.|TRBV5-4
TGTGCCAGCAGGGACGGGCCGGCAGGGGGCAGCTATGGCTACACCTTC
CASRDGPAGGSYGYTF